These 32 T cell receptor beta chains were sequenced from one sample in a study of blood T cell repertoires in COVID-19. Some clones are missing from TCRdb's copy, which holds only in-frame ones; the method was immunoSEQ multiplex PCR. The sample consists of fewer than 200,000 clones, roughly 78% of them appearing once. The sample was peripheral blood. The receptors derive from a woman aged 60 to 75 with COVID-19, enrolled during active disease.

This clone was seen more than once but under ten times. This chain connects TRBV2 to TRBJ2-1, with TRBD2 matching 10 bases. Germline V gene lookup returns CDR1 SNHLY and CDR2 FYNNEI. Losses at the gene ends were 6 bases for V and 0 bases for J; bases not matched to a gene: 8. The CDR3 is 17 amino acids. The CDR3 sequence: CASSPASGRASYNEQFF. The DNA for the CDR3 is TGTGCCAGCAGCCCCGCTAGCGGGAGAGCCTCCTACAATGAGCAGTTCTTC.

This clone has just a few counts. The genes are TRBV6-2 or TRBV6-3 and TRBJ2-7; 8 bases are shared with TRBD2. This CDR3 is built from 13 residues. V trimming: 5 bases; J trimming: 1 base; junction bases outside the gene matches: 1. From germline, CDR1 is MNHEY and CDR2 SVGEGT. The CDR3 DNA reads as TGTGCCAGCAGTAGCGGGGGATCCTACGAGCAGTACGTC. As protein: CASSSGGSYEQYV.

The V call is TRBV18, the J call TRBJ1-3; 7 bases fit TRBD1. The CDR3 consists of 15 residues. The germline CDR1 and CDR2 sequences are KGHSH and LQKENI. The J segment lost 0 bases and the V segment lost 8 bases, leaving 7 bases of the junction unmatched. The CDR3 sequence is CASQPQGSSGNTIYF. The CDR3 DNA is TGTGCCAGCCAACCACAGGGGTCCTCTGGAAACACCATATATTTT.

The chain uses TRBV28 and TRBJ2-3; 8 nucleotides match TRBD2. V shed 3 bases, J shed 6 bases, and the junction held 8 bases outside the gene matches. The CDR3 loop spans 15 amino acids. Looked up from germline, CDR1 is MDHEN and CDR2 is SYDVKM. The chain's CDR3 is CASSFSTGGPDTQYF. CDR3 DNA: TGTGCCAGCAGTTTTTCAACGGGGGGGCCGGATACGCAGTATTTT.

The V and J genes are TRBV5-6 and TRBJ1-1; D call uncertain. CDR3 length: 16 amino acids. Trimming took 2 bases from V and 0 from J, leaving 14 bases between them. The germline gives CDR1 SGHDT, CDR2 YYEEEE. CDR3 loop: CASSFRRRGMNTEAFF. Here the CDR3 DNA reads TGTGCCAGCAGCTTCCGCAGGCGAGGGATGAACACTGAAGCTTTCTTT.

The chain couples TRBV30 to TRBJ2-2; the match to TRBD1 covers 11 bases. The germline V gene encodes CDR1 GTSNPN and CDR2 SVGIG (reference sequence). CDR3 length: 14 amino acids. CDR3 in amino acids: CAMGQGENTGELFF. The CDR3 nucleotides are TGTGCTATGGGACAGGGGGAGAACACCGGGGAGCTGTTTTTT.

This clone was seen repeatedly, ten times or more. The CDR3 bases are TGTGCCAGCAGCCCGCAATTCGACATATACAATGAGCAGTTCTTC. This codes for CASSPQFDIYNEQFF. This sequence joins TRBV9 and TRBJ2-1, with D unresolved. Germline values: CDR1 SGDLS, CDR2 YYNGEE. This CDR3 is built from 15 residues. The V and J ends lost 4 bases and 4 bases respectively, with 15 bases between them.

The rearrangement joins TRBV5-5 to TRBJ2-3, with D unresolved. V dropped 1 base and J dropped 0 bases, with 3 bases sitting between them. In germline, CDR1 is SGHKS, CDR2 YYEKEE (reference sequence). The CDR3 covers 13 residues. The CDR3 DNA reads TGTGCCAGCAGCTTGCCGAGCACAGATACGCAGTATTTT. Protein product: CASSLPSTDTQYF.

This clone was observed a handful of times. The rearrangement links TRBV2 to TRBJ2-3, with 8 bases that match TRBD1. V lost 2 bases, J lost 1 base, and 5 bases stayed unmatched. This CDR3 contains 16 residues. Per germline, CDR1 SNHLY and CDR2 FYNNEI. The CDR3 sequence is CASSESTGAGTDTQYF. The CDR3 region has the DNA TGTGCCAGCAGTGAATCGACAGGGGCGGGCACAGATACGCAGTATTTT.

The chain has TRBV7-3 and TRBJ1-5; 9 positions agree with TRBD1. The CDR3 runs to 15 residues. V was clipped by 5 bases and J by 0 bases; unmatched bases: 2. The germline V gene encodes CDR1 SGHTA and CDR2 FQGTGA. CDR3 bases: TGTGCCAGCAGCGGGACAGGGAATAGCAATCAGCCCCAGCATTTT. Translating it yields CASSGTGNSNQPQHF.

The chain carries TRBV28 and TRBJ1-2; D possibly corresponds to TRBD1 (6 bases). The germline CDR1 and CDR2 sequences are MDHEN and SYDVKM. The V gene lost 3 bases and the J gene lost 7 bases, with 15 bases spanning the gap. The CDR3 covers 14 residues. Written as DNA, the CDR3 is TGTGCCAGCAGTTTTCGACCCCCCAGGGGTGGCTACACCTTC. It yields the protein CASSFRPPRGGYTF.

This chain joins TRBV4-1 and TRBJ1-5, with a possible D match to TRBD1 (5 bases). Germline assignment: CDR1 MGHRA and CDR2 YSYEKL. The length of the CDR3 is 15 residues. V was pared by 1 base and J by 3 bases, with 10 bases between. The CDR3 DNA sequence: TGCGCCAGCAGCCAAGGTGGGGGGAACAATCAGCCCCAGCATTTT. Translation gives CASSQGGGNNQPQHF.

V usage is TRBV4-3 and J usage is TRBJ2-7, with 9 bases identical to TRBD1. V lost 1 base to trimming and J lost 6 bases; unmatched junction nucleotides: 7. Germline loops: CDR1 LGHNA, CDR2 YSLEER. The CDR3 loop spans 15 amino acids. This chain's CDR3 is CASSQGRQGVREQYF. DNA for the CDR3: TGCGCCAGCAGCCAAGGCCGACAGGGGGTGCGCGAGCAGTACTTC.

The chain links TRBV4-2 to TRBJ2-7; 10 positions match TRBD2. With V trimmed by 3 bases and J by 6 bases, 11 bases remained unmatched. This CDR3 contains 16 residues. The germline gives CDR1 LGHNA, CDR2 YNFKEQ. CDR3 coding DNA: TGTGCCAGCAGCCAGGGAACCGGGACTAGCGTCGGCGAGCAGTACTTC. It is translated as CASSQGTGTSVGEQYF.

V is TRBV11-1 and J is TRBJ2-5, with 9 bases matching TRBD1. The CDR3 contains 14 residues. V dropped 4 bases and J dropped 4; count of bases not matched to a gene: 4. Germline V gene sequence: CDR1 SGHAT, CDR2 FQDESV (reference sequence). This chain's CDR3 is CASSYGTGRETQYF. The CDR3 DNA sequence: TGTGCCAGCAGCTATGGGACAGGGAGAGAGACCCAGTACTTC.

This chain connects TRBV28 to TRBJ2-3; TRBD2 matches at 9 bases. V shed 5 bases and J 5 bases; nucleotides not matched to a gene: 14. Germline V gene data show CDR1 as MDHEN and CDR2 as SYDVKM. The CDR3 is made up of 17 amino acids. The CDR3 sequence: CASSTRLAAGGLDTQYF. The CDR3, as DNA: TGTGCCAGCAGTACACGACTCGCAGCGGGGGGACTAGATACGCAGTATTTT.

J is TRBJ2-3 and V is TRBV18; the match to TRBD2 covers 8 bases. Germline CDR1 reads KGHSH; CDR2 reads LQKENI. The V gene end was trimmed by 1 base and the J gene end by 3 bases; junction bases not matched to a gene: 6. The CDR3 spans 16 residues. CDR3 loop: CASSPLPGGPTDTQYF. CDR3 in DNA: TGTGCCAGCTCACCACTCCCGGGGGGGCCGACAGATACGCAGTATTTT.

This clone turned up a few times. The genes are TRBV25-1 and TRBJ1-6; 8 nucleotides align to TRBD1. The CDR3 loop spans 14 amino acids. Germline V gene lookup returns CDR1 MGHDK and CDR2 SYGVNS. Trimming took 4 bases from V and 10 from J; bases not matched to a gene: 6. The CDR3 bases are TGTGCCAGCAGTGCGACAGGGGCCCACTCACCCCTCCACTTT. Its translation is CASSATGAHSPLHF.

This clone was counted only a few times. One end of the junction fails to match germline, which may point to a read error. The CDR3 DNA reads TGTGCCAGCAGCTCGGATGGACAGAACGCTGAAGCTTTCTTT. Its protein is CASSSDGQNAEAFF. The chain carries TRBV7-9 and TRBJ1-1, with TRBD1 as a possible D gene (6 bases). This CDR3 has 14 residues. Germline V lookup: CDR1 SEHNR, CDR2 FQNEAQ (reference sequence).

This chain's CDR3 is CASTREPMEGLTHSPLHF. CDR3 coding DNA: TGCGCCAGCACCCGTGAACCAATGGAGGGCCTTACCCATTCACCCCTCCACTTT. The chain employs TRBV5-1 and TRBJ1-6; no reliable D call. V gave up 6 bases and J gave up 8 bases, with 27 bases separating them. CDR1 is SGHRS and CDR2 is YFSETQ in the germline V gene. CDR3 length: 18 amino acids. The full variable domain, with the rest looked up from reference TRBV5-1 and TRBJ1-6, is KAGVTQTPRYLIKTRGQQVTLSCSPISGHRSVSWYQQTPGQGLQFLFEYFSETQRNKGNFPGRFSGRQFSNSRSEMNVSTLELGDSALYLCASTREPMEGLTHSPLHFGNGTRLTVT.

In its sample, this clone was seen a few times. J is TRBJ1-2 and V is TRBV5-4; D may be TRBD1 (5 bases). V was trimmed by 4 bases and J by 8 bases, leaving 24 bases between them. Germline CDR1 and CDR2: SGHNT and YYREEE (reference sequence). CDR3 length equals 16 residues. Here the CDR3 reads CASSPSGRVPTPGYTF. CDR3 coding DNA: TGTGCCAGCAGCCCTAGTGGCAGGGTTCCGACCCCGGGCTACACCTTC.

The chain links TRBV7-9 to TRBJ1-2; possible D gene TRBD1, 5 bases. The CDR3 consists of 15 residues. CDR1 SEHNR and CDR2 FQNEAQ come from the germline V gene (reference sequence). V shed 4 bases and J shed 3 bases, with 15 bases lying between them. This CDR3 is CASSSSRQLYYGYTF. The CDR3 DNA follows: TGTGCCAGCAGCTCTTCGCGACAGTTGTACTATGGCTACACCTTC. The full variable domain, in which reference TRBV7-9 and TRBJ1-2 provide the parts outside the CDR3, is DTGVSQNPRHKITKRGQNVTFRCDPISEHNRLYWYRQTLGQGPEFLTYFQNEAQLEKSRLLSDRFSAERPKGSFSTLEIQRTEQGDSAMYLCASSSSRQLYYGYTFGSGTRLTVV.

V usage is TRBV7-3 and J usage is TRBJ2-3; TRBD2 matches 8 bases. The CDR3 runs 15 residues. CDR1 is SGHTA, CDR2 FQGTGA, per germline. V lost 4 bases, J lost 5 bases, and 8 bases stayed unmatched. The CDR3: CASSSAGAAGDTQYF. The CDR3 DNA is TGTGCCAGCAGCTCAGCGGGGGCTGCAGGAGATACGCAGTATTTT.

The genes are TRBV3-1 (or the pseudogene TRBV3-2) and TRBJ2-1, with D maybe TRBD2 (5 bases). V dropped 1 base and J dropped 1 base, with 11 bases sitting between them. The CDR3 runs 16 residues. The germline V gene has CDR1 LGHDT and CDR2 YNNKEL (reference sequence). CDR3 sequence reads: CASSQGLALSYNEQFF. Written as DNA, the CDR3 is TGTGCCAGCAGCCAAGGGCTAGCCCTATCCTACAATGAGCAGTTCTTC.

V usage is TRBV11-2 and J usage is TRBJ1-2; 9 bases fit TRBD1. There are 16 residues in the CDR3. Germline V lookup: CDR1 SGHAT, CDR2 FQNNGV. J gave up 5 bases and V 3 bases, and 10 bases lay outside the gene matches. The CDR3 DNA follows: TGTGCCAGCAGCTTGGCCCCCCGACAGGGGGATTATGGCTACACCTTC. Translation: CASSLAPRQGDYGYTF.

The rearrangement joins TRBV7-8 to TRBJ2-1; D remains ambiguous. The germline V gene has CDR1 SGHVS and CDR2 FQNEAQ. The CDR3 has 14 amino acids. Trimming left V 5 bases short and J 7 bases short, with 15 bases between. The CDR3 protein is CASSHRGLYNEQFF. CDR3 sequence (DNA): TGTGCCAGCAGCCATAGAGGTTTATATAATGAGCAGTTCTTC.

V is TRBV30 and J is TRBJ1-5; the match to TRBD1 covers 7 bases. Germline trimming cut 0 bases from V and 3 bases from J; bases unmatched to any gene: 5. Germline assignment: CDR1 GTSNPN and CDR2 SVGIG (reference sequence). The CDR3 spans 15 residues. CDR3 sequence reads: CAWSVRGQNNQPQHF. CDR3 DNA: TGTGCCTGGAGTGTACGGGGACAGAACAATCAGCCCCAGCATTTT. Supplemented by reference TRBV30 and TRBJ1-5, the full variable domain reads SQTIHQWPATLVQPVGSPLSLECTVEGTSNPNLYWYRQAAGRGLQLLFYSVGIGQISSEVPQNLSASRPQDRQFILSSKKLLLSDSGFYLCAWSVRGQNNQPQHFGDGTRLSIL.

V usage is TRBV6-2 or TRBV6-3 and J usage is TRBJ1-5; TRBD1 matches at 7 bases. This CDR3 contains 16 residues. With 0 bases clipped from V and 2 bases from J, the junction kept 4 bases outside the gene matches. CDR1 and CDR2 from the germline V gene are MNHEY and SVGEGT. Written as DNA, the CDR3 is TGTGCCAGCAGTTACTCAATCGACAGGGGCAATCAGCCCCAGCATTTT. Translating gives CASSYSIDRGNQPQHF.

V gene TRBV19 combines with J gene TRBJ2-1; no firm D call. V dropped 4 bases and J dropped 6 bases, with 7 bases sitting between them. Germline V gives CDR1 LNHDA, CDR2 SQIVND (reference sequence). The CDR3 covers 12 residues. CDR3 sequence (DNA): TGTGCCAGTAGTACTATGCCCAATGAGCAGTTCTTC. This gives the protein CASSTMPNEQFF.

This sequence joins TRBV28 and TRBJ1-1; D unresolved. The V end lost 6 bases, the J end lost 0 bases, and 11 bases lay between the germline ends. The CDR3 totals 14 residues. Germline assignment: CDR1 MDHEN and CDR2 SYDVKM. CDR3 residues: CASRVLPMNTEAFF. DNA of the CDR3: TGTGCCAGCAGGGTACTACCAATGAACACTGAAGCTTTCTTT.

The J gene is TRBJ1-5, the V gene TRBV24-1, with 9 bases matching TRBD1. CDR3 length: 16 amino acids. Trimming took 3 bases from V and 6 from J; bases not matched to a gene: 8. Germline V lookup: CDR1 KGHDR, CDR2 SFDVKD. CDR3: CATSDRGQGVGQPQHF. CDR3 sequence (DNA): TGTGCCACCAGTGATCGGGGACAGGGAGTAGGTCAGCCCCAGCATTTT.

This chain's CDR3 is CASSSLLAGGYQETQYF. In DNA, the CDR3 is TGTGCCAGTAGTAGCCTACTAGCGGGGGGCTACCAAGAGACCCAGTACTTC. The chain links TRBV19 to TRBJ2-5; TRBD2 aligns across 12 bases. This CDR3 has 17 amino acids. In germline, CDR1 is LNHDA, CDR2 SQIVND (reference sequence). V was clipped by 4 bases and J by 0 bases; unmatched bases: 6.